The next 27 T cell receptor beta chains were all read from a single sample in a study of cytomegalovirus exposure and HLA in healthy donors. Sequencing used immunoSEQ multiplex PCR; TCRdb keeps in-frame clones, though not all of them. The sample holds about 160,000 clones; roughly 89% are singletons and the top ten take approximately 10%. The material sequenced was PBMCs. Receptor source: a young woman in good health and CMV-seropositive.

In this sample, this clone turned up a few times. The chain employs TRBV7-2 and TRBJ2-7; D unresolved. V lost 1 base to trimming and J lost 5 bases, with 9 bases between them. Germline assignment: CDR1 SGHTA and CDR2 FQGNSA. This CDR3 contains 13 residues. In DNA, the CDR3 is TGTGCCAGCAGCTTAGTACAGACAAACGAGCAGTACTTC. This gives the protein CASSLVQTNEQYF.

This chain joins TRBV27 and TRBJ2-5; TRBD2 matches at 9 bases. Looked up from germline, CDR1 is MNHEY and CDR2 is SMNVEV (reference sequence). The junction had 11 bases not matched to a gene; V was cut back by 1 base and J by 5 bases. CDR3 size: 17 residues. The CDR3 is CASSLWSSGSFLETQYF. Here the CDR3 DNA reads TGTGCCAGCAGTTTATGGAGTAGCGGGAGTTTCTTGGAGACCCAGTACTTC.

This clone was found once. This chain uses TRBV5-1 with TRBJ1-2; 7 nucleotides agree with TRBD1. Trimming took 4 bases from V and 4 from J; bases not matched to a gene: 7. The CDR3 consists of 14 residues. The germline gives CDR1 SGHRS, CDR2 YFSETQ. Here the CDR3 reads CASSVQGDAYGYTF. For the CDR3, the DNA is TGCGCCAGCAGCGTCCAGGGGGATGCCTATGGCTACACCTTC.

The rearrangement links TRBV4-3 to TRBJ2-3, with 9 bases fitting TRBD1. The CDR3 totals 15 residues. Germline CDR1 is LGHNA and CDR2 is YSLEER. After removal of 1 base from V and 4 bases from J, the junction contained 3 bases not matched to a gene. The CDR3 reads CASSQGDRDADTQYF. The CDR3 region has the DNA TGCGCCAGCAGCCAAGGGGACAGGGACGCAGATACGCAGTATTTT.

The V gene is TRBV9, the J gene TRBJ2-7, with D possibly TRBD1 on 5 matching bases. V was pared by 0 bases and J by 1 base, with 8 bases between. The CDR3 is 14 amino acids. Per the germline V gene, CDR1 is SGDLS and CDR2 is YYNGEE. The chain's CDR3 is CASSVAQGSYEQYF. The DNA of the CDR3 is TGTGCCAGCAGCGTAGCCCAGGGATCCTACGAGCAGTACTTC.

The gene calls are TRBV27 and TRBJ2-3, with D possibly TRBD2 on 6 matching bases. CDR3 length: 13 amino acids. Trimming shortened V by 1 base and J by 5 bases, and 7 bases separated the two germline ends. Germline CDR1 is MNHEY and CDR2 is SMNVEV (reference sequence). CDR3 DNA sequence: TGTGCCAGCAGTTTATACGGGGGAGATACGCAGTATTTT. The encoded protein is CASSLYGGDTQYF.

This chain connects TRBV20-1 to TRBJ1-2, with D unresolved. The V gene's germline CDR1 is DFQATT and CDR2 SNEGSKA (reference sequence). This CDR3 is 8 amino acids long. DNA of the CDR3: TGCAGGGTCCGGGGCTACACCTTC. Protein sequence: CRVRGYTF.

The genes are TRBV30 and TRBJ2-6; no reliable D call. The germline V gene encodes CDR1 GTSNPN and CDR2 SVGIG (reference sequence). Between the trimmed V and J ends, which lost 3 bases and 0 bases, there was a span of 6 bases. There are 14 residues in the CDR3. CDR3 residues: CAWSVYSGANVLTF. The DNA for the CDR3 is TGTGCCTGGAGCGTATACTCTGGGGCCAACGTCCTGACTTTC.

The rearrangement uses TRBV29-1 and TRBJ2-1, with TRBD2 matching 9 bases. Germline loops: CDR1 SQVTM, CDR2 ANQGSEA. The CDR3 sequence is 17 residues long. V trimming: 8 bases; J trimming: 1 base; junction bases outside the gene matches: 15. CDR3 bases: TGCAGCTCTCGGGGGTCAGGGCGGGAGGGGTCCTACAATGAGCAGTTCTTC. Its protein product is CSSRGSGREGSYNEQFF.

The J gene is TRBJ2-7, the V gene TRBV28; 9 bases line up with TRBD1. V shed 9 bases and J 1 base; nucleotides not matched to a gene: 7. Germline V gives CDR1 MDHEN, CDR2 SYDVKM. The CDR3 is 14 residues long. CDR3 in amino acids: CASPGQGLSYEQYF. CDR3 sequence (DNA): TGTGCCAGTCCGGGACAGGGTCTTTCCTACGAGCAGTACTTC.

The chain joins TRBV5-1 to TRBJ2-2, with TRBD1 matching 12 bases. This CDR3 is built from 15 residues. Germline CDR1 is SGHRS and CDR2 is YFSETQ. With 5 bases clipped from V and 7 bases from J, the junction kept 6 bases outside the gene matches. CDR3 DNA: TGCGCCAGCAGGGGGACAGGGGGCGCTAACGGGGAGCTGTTTTTT. Its protein product is CASRGTGGANGELFF.

The chain links TRBV7-9 to TRBJ1-1; D is unclear. The CDR3 has 13 amino acids. Germline V CDR1 and CDR2: SEHNR, FQNEAQ (reference sequence). V dropped 5 bases and J dropped 8 bases, with 15 bases sitting between them. The CDR3 protein is CASSPRNAREAFF. CDR3 DNA: TGTGCCAGCAGCCCCCGCAACGCACGGGAAGCTTTCTTT.

V usage is TRBV19 and J usage is TRBJ2-2; possibly TRBD2 for D (5 bases). Trimming took 4 bases from V and 7 from J, leaving 10 bases between them. CDR1 LNHDA and CDR2 SQIVND come from the germline V gene (reference sequence). This CDR3 is built from 13 residues. The CDR3 region is CASSTGVGGELFF. The CDR3 nucleotides read TGTGCCAGTAGTACCGGGGTTGGCGGGGAGCTGTTTTTT.

V usage is TRBV2 and J usage is TRBJ1-2, with 7 nucleotides matching TRBD1. Unmatched junction bases numbered 8, after V lost 7 bases and J lost 3 bases. This CDR3 spans 14 amino acids. CDR1 is SNHLY and CDR2 is FYNNEI in the germline V gene. CDR3 protein: CASTGRGKDYGYTF. The CDR3, as DNA: TGTGCCAGCACCGGCAGGGGGAAAGACTATGGCTACACCTTC.

The chain carries TRBV11-3 and TRBJ1-2; 9 bases line up with TRBD1. The CDR3 consists of 16 residues. Trimming took 3 bases from V and 7 from J; bases not matched to a gene: 12. Per germline, CDR1 SGHNT and CDR2 YENEEA. CDR3 nucleotides: TGTGCCAGCAGCTTCTCCCCCGGACAGGGGCCTACTGGCTACACCTTC. It encodes CASSFSPGQGPTGYTF.

This chain uses TRBV9 with TRBJ2-2, with 8 bases aligning to TRBD1. Germline CDR1 is SGDLS and CDR2 is YYNGEE. The ends lost 4 bases at V and 6 bases at J; junction bases unmatched: 11. The CDR3 sequence is 16 residues long. Written as DNA, the CDR3 is TGTGCCAGCAGCCCGAAGTGGACAGGGATCCCCGGGGAGCTGTTTTTT. Residues: CASSPKWTGIPGELFF. The complete variable domain, with remaining parts taken from reference TRBV9 and TRBJ2-2, reads DSGVTQTPKHLITATGQRVTLRCSPRSGDLSVYWYQQSLDQGLQFLIQYYNGEERAKGNILERFSAQQFPDLHSELNLSSLELGDSALYFCASSPKWTGIPGELFFGEGSRLTVL.

The V call is TRBV11-2, the J call TRBJ2-3; TRBD2 aligns across 9 bases. This CDR3 is built from 15 residues. V gave up 2 bases and J gave up 4 bases; unmatched junction bases: 4. The germline V gene encodes CDR1 SGHAT and CDR2 FQNNGV. CDR3 nucleotides: TGTGCCAGCAGCTTAAGCGGGAGGTTAGCAGATACGCAGTATTTT. Translating gives CASSLSGRLADTQYF.

This chain joins TRBV4-1 and TRBJ1-1, with 10 bases aligning to TRBD1. The CDR3 consists of 16 residues. After removal of 1 base from V and 3 bases from J, the junction contained 5 bases not matched to a gene. Germline CDR1 reads MGHRA; CDR2 reads YSYEKL. CDR3 protein: CASSQAWDRGHTEAFF. For the CDR3, the DNA is TGCGCCAGCAGCCAAGCCTGGGACAGGGGACACACTGAAGCTTTCTTT.

J is TRBJ1-2 and V is TRBV14; D perhaps matches TRBD1 (6 bases). Germline CDR1 reads SGHDN; CDR2 reads FVKESK. Trimming pared 0 bases from V and 8 bases from J, leaving 16 bases between. This CDR3 has 15 residues. The DNA of the CDR3 is TGTGCCAGCAGCCAAGATCGGGGGGGCGCGTTGGGCTACACCTTC. Translated, it gives CASSQDRGGALGYTF.

This clone was detected only once. The V gene is TRBV5-6, the J gene TRBJ2-3, with a weak D call TRBD2 (7 bases). This CDR3 contains 15 residues. V was cut by 6 bases and J by 4 bases, with 18 bases left in between. The V gene's germline CDR1 is SGHDT and CDR2 YYEEEE. CDR3 sequence: CASTKVGGRPDTQYF. The DNA of the CDR3 is TGTGCCAGCACTAAGGTGGGGGGGCGCCCAGATACGCAGTATTTT.

This rearrangement joins TRBV11-2 to TRBJ2-7; 8 bases align to TRBD1. The J segment lost 2 bases and the V segment lost 4 bases, leaving 4 bases of the junction unmatched. CDR1 SGHAT and CDR2 FQNNGV come from the germline V gene. The CDR3 contains 14 residues. The CDR3 loop reads CASSYTGGPYEQYF. The DNA for the CDR3 is TGTGCCAGCAGCTACACAGGGGGTCCCTACGAGCAGTACTTC.

The chain joins TRBV13 to TRBJ2-2; tentative D call: TRBD1 (6 bases). V dropped 7 bases and J dropped 5 bases, with 14 bases sitting between them. The V gene's germline CDR1 is PRHDT and CDR2 FYEKMQ (reference sequence). CDR3 length: 14 amino acids. Here the CDR3 DNA reads TGTGCCAGCAAAGGGGGATTGGGTACCGGGGAGCTGTTTTTT. Translating gives CASKGGLGTGELFF.

This chain joins TRBV10-3 and TRBJ2-2; 9 bases match TRBD2. The CDR3 has 16 amino acids. Unmatched junction bases numbered 3, after V lost 0 bases and J lost 4 bases. Germline loops: CDR1 ENHRY, CDR2 SYGVKD. CDR3 in amino acids: CAISESSGSPTGELFF. In DNA form, the CDR3 reads TGTGCCATCAGTGAGTCTAGCGGGAGTCCCACCGGGGAGCTGTTTTTT.

Points on this clone: The same CDR3 also results from other DNA sequences found in this sample. V and J are TRBV5-1 and TRBJ1-5, with 7 positions matching TRBD1. Germline V gene sequence: CDR1 SGHRS, CDR2 YFSETQ. This CDR3 is 15 amino acids long. The J segment lost 4 bases and the V segment lost 1 base, leaving 5 bases of the junction unmatched. Written as DNA, the CDR3 is TGCGCCAGCAGCTTGAAGGCAGGGGGGAATCAGCCCCAGCATTTT. Translated: CASSLKAGGNQPQHF.

The chain couples TRBV30 to TRBJ2-1; TRBD2 agrees at 7 bases. V shed 5 bases and J 2 bases; nucleotides not matched to a gene: 12. The CDR3 runs to 16 residues. Germline lookup yields CDR1 GTSNPN and CDR2 SVGIG (reference sequence). The CDR3 here is CAWGPRGDPAYNEQFF. The DNA for the CDR3 is TGTGCCTGGGGTCCCCGGGGGGACCCGGCCTACAATGAGCAGTTCTTC.

V and J are TRBV6-4 and TRBJ1-1, with 12 bases that match TRBD1. This CDR3 comprises 15 residues. The junction had 3 bases not matched to a gene; V was cut back by 2 bases and J by 5 bases. CDR1 and CDR2 (germline): MRHNA, SNTAGT. The CDR3: CASSDGTGGSTEAFF. The CDR3 DNA sequence: TGTGCCAGCAGTGACGGGACAGGGGGCTCGACTGAAGCTTTCTTT.

The chain is built from TRBV7-9 and TRBJ1-4; no definite D call. Trimming cost V 8 bases and J 8 bases, with 12 bases left between them. The germline V gene has CDR1 SEHNR and CDR2 FQNEAQ (reference sequence). The CDR3 consists of 12 residues. CDR3: CASGLTREKLFF. CDR3 DNA: TGTGCCAGCGGACTCACCAGGGAAAAACTGTTTTTT.